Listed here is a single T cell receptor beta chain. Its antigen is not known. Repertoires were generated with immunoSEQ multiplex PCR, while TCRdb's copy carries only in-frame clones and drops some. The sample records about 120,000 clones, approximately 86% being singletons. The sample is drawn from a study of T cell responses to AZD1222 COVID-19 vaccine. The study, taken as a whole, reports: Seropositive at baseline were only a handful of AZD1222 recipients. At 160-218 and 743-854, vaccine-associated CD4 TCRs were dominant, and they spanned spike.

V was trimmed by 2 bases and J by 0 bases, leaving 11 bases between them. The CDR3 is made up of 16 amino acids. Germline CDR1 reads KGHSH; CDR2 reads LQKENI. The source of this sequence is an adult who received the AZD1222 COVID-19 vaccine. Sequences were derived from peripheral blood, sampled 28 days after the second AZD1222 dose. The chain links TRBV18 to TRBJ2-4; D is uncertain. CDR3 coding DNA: TGTGCCAGCTCACCAGCAAATCGTCTAGCCAAAAACATTCAGTACTTC. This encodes CASSPANRLAKNIQYF. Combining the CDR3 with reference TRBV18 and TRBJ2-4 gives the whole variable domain NAGVMQNPRHLVRRRGQEARLRCSPMKGHSHVYWYRQLPEEGLKFMVYLQKENIIDESGMPKERFSAEFPKEGPSILRIQQVVRGDSAAYFCASSPANRLAKNIQYFGAGTRLSVL.